A single sample gave rise to the 9 T cell receptor beta chains below, sequenced in a study of shared clonotypes between healthy human individuals. Repertoires were generated with immunoSEQ multiplex PCR, while TCRdb's copy carries only in-frame clones and drops some. The sample lists around 500,000 clones, 70% to 80% occurring once. What was sequenced was PBMCs. These receptors all come from a woman between 35 and 50 years old in good health. Some clones in this sample may be carry-over from other donors' samples.

The chain employs TRBV6-4 and TRBJ2-1, with TRBD2 matching 9 bases. Germline trimming cut 0 bases from V and 5 bases from J; bases unmatched to any gene: 5. Germline-derived CDR1 and CDR2 are MRHNA and SNTAGT. The CDR3 is made up of 16 amino acids. The CDR3 bases are TGTGCCAGCAGTGACTCTGGCGGGAGGGGGGACAATGAGCAGTTCTTC. Translating it yields CASSDSGGRGDNEQFF.

On this clone itself: The identical CDR3 is also encoded by other nucleotide sequences in the sample. The chain joins TRBV5-1 to TRBJ1-2; D gene uncertain. Trimming took 0 bases from V and 4 from J, leaving 4 bases between them. The CDR3 contains 12 residues. In germline, CDR1 is SGHRS, CDR2 YFSETQ. The CDR3 protein is CASSLDSYGYTF. The DNA for the CDR3 is TGCGCCAGCAGCTTGGACAGCTATGGCTACACCTTC.

The chain uses TRBV27 and TRBJ2-3, with D uncertain. Trimming removed 0 bases from V and 2 bases from J, with 9 bases in between. The germline gives CDR1 MNHEY, CDR2 SMNVEV (reference sequence). This CDR3 has 15 residues. CDR3 bases: TGTGCCAGCAGTTTATCCCGCGTAAACACAGATACGCAGTATTTT. Translation: CASSLSRVNTDTQYF.

The V and J genes are TRBV27 and TRBJ2-2; a weak D match, TRBD2 (7 bases). The CDR3 is made up of 15 amino acids. Trimming stripped 5 bases from V and 7 bases from J, with 17 bases between. Germline V gives CDR1 MNHEY, CDR2 SMNVEV (reference sequence). Here the CDR3 DNA reads TGTGCCAGCAGTCTCCTGGGGGGGCGGGACGGGGAGCTGTTTTTT. Its translation: CASSLLGGRDGELFF.

This chain uses TRBV5-1 with TRBJ2-3; D gene unclear. The CDR3 consists of 16 residues. Between the trimmed V and J ends, which lost 0 bases and 1 base, there was a span of 12 bases. CDR1 SGHRS and CDR2 YFSETQ come from the germline V gene. The CDR3 DNA reads as TGCGCCAGCAGCTTGGACGGGCTCCAAGGCACAGATACGCAGTATTTT. This encodes CASSLDGLQGTDTQYF.

The chain joins TRBV20-1 to TRBJ2-7; weak D call: TRBD2 (5 bases). V was clipped by 6 bases and J by 5 bases, with 8 bases between them. CDR3 length equals 10 residues. CDR1 and CDR2 (germline): DFQATT, SNEGSKA (reference sequence). The CDR3 nucleotides are TGCAGTGCCCACGGGAACGAGCAGTACTTC. Protein product: CSAHGNEQYF.

The V gene is TRBV20-1, the J gene TRBJ2-1; D gene unclear. This CDR3 has 11 residues. Trimming took off 7 bases at V and 6 bases at J, with 10 bases between the two ends. Germline CDR1 and CDR2: DFQATT and SNEGSKA (reference sequence). The CDR3, as DNA: TGCAGTGTTCAAGCGTTCAATGAGCAGTTCTTC. Translation gives CSVQAFNEQFF.

This clone was found a few times. The V call is TRBV19, the J call TRBJ2-2; TRBD1 matches 9 bases. Trimming at V came to 4 bases and at J to 7 bases, leaving 4 bases not matched to a gene. CDR1 and CDR2 (germline): LNHDA, SQIVND (reference sequence). The CDR3 spans 14 residues. The CDR3 sequence is CASSRQGVSGELFF. The CDR3 nucleotides read TGTGCCAGTAGTAGACAGGGGGTTAGCGGGGAGCTGTTTTTT. Together with reference TRBV19 and TRBJ2-2, the CDR3 gives the full variable domain: DGGITQSPKYLFRKEGQNVTLSCEQNLNHDAMYWYRQDPGQGLRLIYYSQIVNDFQKGDIAEGYSVSREKKESFPLTVTSAQKNPTAFYLCASSRQGVSGELFFGEGSRLTVL.

V gene TRBV5-4 combines with J gene TRBJ2-3, with TRBD2 matching 10 bases. The trim removed 3 bases at V and 2 bases at J, leaving 6 bases unmatched. The length of the CDR3 is 16 residues. The V gene's germline CDR1 is SGHNT and CDR2 YYREEE (reference sequence). DNA for the CDR3: TGTGCCAGCAGCTCTGGACTAGCGGTATACACAGATACGCAGTATTTT. Amino acids: CASSSGLAVYTDTQYF.